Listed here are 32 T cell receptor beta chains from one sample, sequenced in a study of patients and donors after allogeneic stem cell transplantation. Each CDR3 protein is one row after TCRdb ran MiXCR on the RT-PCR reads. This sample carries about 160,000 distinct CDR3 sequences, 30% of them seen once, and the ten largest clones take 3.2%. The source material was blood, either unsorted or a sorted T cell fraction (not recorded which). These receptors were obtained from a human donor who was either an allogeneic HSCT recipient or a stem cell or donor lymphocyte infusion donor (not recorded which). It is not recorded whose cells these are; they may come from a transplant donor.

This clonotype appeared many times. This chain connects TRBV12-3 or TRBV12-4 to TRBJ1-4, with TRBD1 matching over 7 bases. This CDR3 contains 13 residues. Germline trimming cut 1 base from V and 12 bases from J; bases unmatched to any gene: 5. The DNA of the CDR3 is TGTGCCAGCAGTTTAGACTTGGGACAGCAACTGTTTTTT. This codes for CASSLDLGQQLFF.

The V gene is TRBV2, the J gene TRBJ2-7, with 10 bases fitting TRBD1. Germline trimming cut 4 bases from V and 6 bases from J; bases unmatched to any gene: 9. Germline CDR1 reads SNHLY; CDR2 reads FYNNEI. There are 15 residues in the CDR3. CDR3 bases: TGTGCCAGCAGTGTGGGGAGACAGGGGGCGAGCGAGCAGTACTTC. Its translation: CASSVGRQGASEQYF. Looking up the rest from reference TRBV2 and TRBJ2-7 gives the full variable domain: EPEVTQTPSHQVTQMGQEVILRCVPISNHLYFYWYRQILGQKVEFLVSFYNNEISEKSEIFDDQFSVERPDGSNFTLKIRSTKLEDSAMYFCASSVGRQGASEQYFGPGTRLTVT.

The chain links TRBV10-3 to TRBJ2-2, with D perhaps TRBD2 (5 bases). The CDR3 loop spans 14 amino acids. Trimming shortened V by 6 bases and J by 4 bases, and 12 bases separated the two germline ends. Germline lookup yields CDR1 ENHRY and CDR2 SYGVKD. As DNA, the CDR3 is TGTGCCATCAGAGGCGGGTCAGGCACCGGGGAGCTGTTTTTT. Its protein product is CAIRGGSGTGELFF.

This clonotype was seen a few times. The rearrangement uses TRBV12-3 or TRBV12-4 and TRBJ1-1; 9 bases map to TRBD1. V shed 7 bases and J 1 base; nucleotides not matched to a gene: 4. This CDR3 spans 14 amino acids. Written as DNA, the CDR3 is TGTGCCAGCACCATGGACAGGGGGAACACTGAAGCTTTCTTT. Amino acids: CASTMDRGNTEAFF.

The CDR3 reads CASSSPDTSSYNEQFF. In nucleotides, the CDR3 is TGTGCCAGCAGTTCCCCAGACACGAGCTCCTACAATGAGCAGTTCTTC. The chain combines TRBV12-3 or TRBV12-4 with TRBJ2-1; the D is unclear. This CDR3 spans 16 amino acids. V gave up 4 bases and J gave up 0 bases, with 13 bases separating them.

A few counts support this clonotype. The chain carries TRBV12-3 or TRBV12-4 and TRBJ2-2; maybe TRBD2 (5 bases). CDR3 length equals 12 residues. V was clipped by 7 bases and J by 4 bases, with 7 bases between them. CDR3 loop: CASIEGTGELFF. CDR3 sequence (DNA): TGTGCCAGCATTGAGGGCACCGGGGAGCTGTTTTTT.

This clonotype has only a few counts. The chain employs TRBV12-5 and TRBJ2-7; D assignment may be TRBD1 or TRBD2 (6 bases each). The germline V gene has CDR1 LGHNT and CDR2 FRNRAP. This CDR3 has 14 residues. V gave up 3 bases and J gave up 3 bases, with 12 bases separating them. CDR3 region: CASGFAGQHYEQYF. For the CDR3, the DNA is TGTGCTAGTGGTTTCGCGGGACAACACTACGAGCAGTACTTC.

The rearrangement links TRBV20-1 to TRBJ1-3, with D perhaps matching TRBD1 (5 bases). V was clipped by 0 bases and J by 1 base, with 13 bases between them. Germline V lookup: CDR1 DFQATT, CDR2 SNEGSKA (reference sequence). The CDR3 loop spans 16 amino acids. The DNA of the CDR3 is TGCAGTGCTAGAGACGTTTTGGCAGGGTCTGGAAACACCATATATTTT. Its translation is CSARDVLAGSGNTIYF.

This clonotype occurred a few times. The DNA of the CDR3 is TGTGCCAGCAGCCAACTCGGGTCCAACACTGAAGCTTTCTTT. Its protein is CASSQLGSNTEAFF. The chain uses TRBV3-1 and TRBJ1-1; no clear D gene. With 2 bases removed from V and 2 bases from J, the gap between germline ends came to 9 bases. This CDR3 is built from 14 residues. Germline values: CDR1 LGHDT, CDR2 YNNKEL (reference sequence).

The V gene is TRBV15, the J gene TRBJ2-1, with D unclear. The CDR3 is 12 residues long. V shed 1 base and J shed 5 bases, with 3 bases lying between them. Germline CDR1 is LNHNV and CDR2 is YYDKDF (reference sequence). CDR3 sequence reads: CATSRVDNEQFF. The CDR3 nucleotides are TGTGCCACCAGCAGAGTGGACAATGAGCAGTTCTTC.

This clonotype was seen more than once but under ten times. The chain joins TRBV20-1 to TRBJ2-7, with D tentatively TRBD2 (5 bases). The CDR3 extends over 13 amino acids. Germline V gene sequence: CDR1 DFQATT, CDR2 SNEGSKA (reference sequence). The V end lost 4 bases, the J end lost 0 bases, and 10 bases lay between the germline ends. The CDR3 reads CSATDWSSYEQYF. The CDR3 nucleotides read TGCAGTGCTACGGACTGGAGCTCCTACGAGCAGTACTTC.

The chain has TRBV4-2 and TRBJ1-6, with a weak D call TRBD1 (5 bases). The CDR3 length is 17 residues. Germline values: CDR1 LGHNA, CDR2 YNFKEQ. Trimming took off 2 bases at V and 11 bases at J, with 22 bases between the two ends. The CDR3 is CASSQRSSSGVSTPLHF. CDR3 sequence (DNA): TGTGCCAGCAGCCAAAGAAGTTCTTCGGGGGTGAGTACACCCCTCCACTTT.

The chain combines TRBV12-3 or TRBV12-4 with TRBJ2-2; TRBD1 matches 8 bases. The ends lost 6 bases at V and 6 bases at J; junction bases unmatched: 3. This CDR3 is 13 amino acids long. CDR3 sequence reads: CASRPGQAGELFF. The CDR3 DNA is TGTGCCAGCAGGCCGGGACAGGCCGGGGAGCTGTTTTTT.

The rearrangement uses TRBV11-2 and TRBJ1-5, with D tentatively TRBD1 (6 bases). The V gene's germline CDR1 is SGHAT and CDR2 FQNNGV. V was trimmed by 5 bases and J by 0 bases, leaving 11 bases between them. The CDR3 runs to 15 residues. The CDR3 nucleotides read TGTGCCAGCAGCCCAGGGGTTTATAGCAATCAGCCCCAGCATTTT. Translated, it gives CASSPGVYSNQPQHF.

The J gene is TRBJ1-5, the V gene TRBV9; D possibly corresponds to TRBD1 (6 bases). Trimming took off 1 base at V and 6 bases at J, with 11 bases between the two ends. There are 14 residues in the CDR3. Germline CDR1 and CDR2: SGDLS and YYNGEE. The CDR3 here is CASSVTGQLQPQHF. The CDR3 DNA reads TGTGCCAGCAGCGTAACCGGACAGCTTCAGCCCCAGCATTTT.

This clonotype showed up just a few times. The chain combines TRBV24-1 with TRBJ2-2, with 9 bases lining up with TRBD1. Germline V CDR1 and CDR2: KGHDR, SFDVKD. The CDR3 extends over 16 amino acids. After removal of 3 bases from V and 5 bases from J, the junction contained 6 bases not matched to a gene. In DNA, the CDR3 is TGTGCCACCAGTGATGAAGGACAGGGGAGGACCGGGGAGCTGTTTTTT. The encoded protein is CATSDEGQGRTGELFF.

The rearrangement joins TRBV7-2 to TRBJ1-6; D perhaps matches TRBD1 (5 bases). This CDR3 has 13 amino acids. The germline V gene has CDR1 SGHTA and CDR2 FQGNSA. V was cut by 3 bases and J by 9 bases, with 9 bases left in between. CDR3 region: CASSLQGGSPLHF. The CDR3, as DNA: TGTGCCAGCAGCTTGCAGGGTGGTTCACCCCTCCACTTT.

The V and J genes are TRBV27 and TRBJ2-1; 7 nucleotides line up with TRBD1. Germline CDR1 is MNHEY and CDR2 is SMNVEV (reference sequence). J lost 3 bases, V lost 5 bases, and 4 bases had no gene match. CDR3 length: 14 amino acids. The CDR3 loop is CASSPWTGYNEQFF. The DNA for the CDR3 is TGTGCCAGCAGTCCCTGGACAGGCTACAATGAGCAGTTCTTC.

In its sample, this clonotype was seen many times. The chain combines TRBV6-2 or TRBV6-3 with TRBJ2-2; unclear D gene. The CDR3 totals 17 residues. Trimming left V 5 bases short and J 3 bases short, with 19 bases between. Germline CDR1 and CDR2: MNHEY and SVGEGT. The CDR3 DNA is TGTGCCAGCAGTCGGACCCCGGTGCTCTCCCACACCGGGGAGCTGTTTTTT. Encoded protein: CASSRTPVLSHTGELFF.

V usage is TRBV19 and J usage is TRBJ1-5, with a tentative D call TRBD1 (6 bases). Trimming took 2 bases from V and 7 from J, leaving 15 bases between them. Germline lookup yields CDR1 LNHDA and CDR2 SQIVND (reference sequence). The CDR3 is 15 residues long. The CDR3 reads CASSIQQGRLQPQHF. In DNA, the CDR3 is TGTGCCAGTAGTATACAGCAGGGGAGGTTGCAGCCCCAGCATTTT.

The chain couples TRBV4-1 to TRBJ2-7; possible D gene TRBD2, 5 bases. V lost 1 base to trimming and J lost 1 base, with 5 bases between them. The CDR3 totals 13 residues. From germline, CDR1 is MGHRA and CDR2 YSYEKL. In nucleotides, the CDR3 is TGCGCCAGCAGCCAAGTAGCGTCCTACGAGCAGTACTTC. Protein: CASSQVASYEQYF.

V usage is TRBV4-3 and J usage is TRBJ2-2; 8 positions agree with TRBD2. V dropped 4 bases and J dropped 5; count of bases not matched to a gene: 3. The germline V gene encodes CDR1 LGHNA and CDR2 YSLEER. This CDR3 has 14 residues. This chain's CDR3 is CASSRSGKTGELFF. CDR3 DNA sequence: TGCGCCAGCAGCCGTAGCGGGAAGACCGGGGAGCTGTTTTTT.

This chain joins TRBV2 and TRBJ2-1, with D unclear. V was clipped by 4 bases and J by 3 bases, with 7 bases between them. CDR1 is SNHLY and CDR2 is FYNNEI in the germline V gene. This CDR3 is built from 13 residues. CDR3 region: CASSATIYNEQFF. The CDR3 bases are TGTGCCAGCAGTGCGACGATCTACAATGAGCAGTTCTTC.

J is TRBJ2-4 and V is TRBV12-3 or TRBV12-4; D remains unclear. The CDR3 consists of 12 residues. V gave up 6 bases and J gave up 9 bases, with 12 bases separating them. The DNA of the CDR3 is TGTGCCAGCAGCCGTACCGGAGCCATTCAGTACTTC. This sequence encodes CASSRTGAIQYF.

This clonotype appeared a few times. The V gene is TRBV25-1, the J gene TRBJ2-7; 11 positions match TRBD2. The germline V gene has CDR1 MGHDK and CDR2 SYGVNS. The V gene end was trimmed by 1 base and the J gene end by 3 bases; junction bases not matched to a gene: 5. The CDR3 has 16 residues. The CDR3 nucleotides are TGTGCCAGCAGTGAATTACTAGCGGGAGTTGTCTACGAGCAGTACTTC. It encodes CASSELLAGVVYEQYF.

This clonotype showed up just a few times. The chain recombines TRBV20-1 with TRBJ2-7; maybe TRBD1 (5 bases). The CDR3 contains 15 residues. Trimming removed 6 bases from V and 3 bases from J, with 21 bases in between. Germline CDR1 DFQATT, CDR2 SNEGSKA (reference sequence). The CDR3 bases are TGCAGTGCCCCAGTTCTGGAAGGGGTCGGCTACGAGCAGTACTTC. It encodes CSAPVLEGVGYEQYF.

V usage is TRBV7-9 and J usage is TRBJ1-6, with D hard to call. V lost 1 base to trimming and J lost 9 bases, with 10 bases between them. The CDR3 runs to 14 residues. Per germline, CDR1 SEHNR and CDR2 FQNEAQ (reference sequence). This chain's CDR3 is CASSLDYMGSPLHF. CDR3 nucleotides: TGTGCCAGCAGCTTAGACTACATGGGTTCACCCCTCCACTTT. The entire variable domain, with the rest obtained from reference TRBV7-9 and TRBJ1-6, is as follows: DTGVSQNPRHKITKRGQNVTFRCDPISEHNRLYWYRQTLGQGPEFLTYFQNEAQLEKSRLLSDRFSAERPKGSFSTLEIQRTEQGDSAMYLCASSLDYMGSPLHFGNGTRLTVT.

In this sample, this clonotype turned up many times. The chain's CDR3 is CASSLDGYSNQPQHF. The CDR3 coding sequence is TGCGCCAGCAGCTTGGACGGCTATAGCAATCAGCCCCAGCATTTT. V is TRBV5-1 and J is TRBJ1-5; the D is unclear. The CDR3 loop spans 15 amino acids. The germline V gene has CDR1 SGHRS and CDR2 YFSETQ. Trimming shortened V by 0 bases and J by 0 bases, and 7 bases separated the two germline ends.

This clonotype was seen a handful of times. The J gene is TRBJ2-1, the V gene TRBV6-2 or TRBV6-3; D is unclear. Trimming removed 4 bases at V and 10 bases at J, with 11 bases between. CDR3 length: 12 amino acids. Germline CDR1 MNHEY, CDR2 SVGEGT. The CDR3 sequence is CASSLRVGEQFF. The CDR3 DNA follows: TGTGCCAGCAGTTTGCGAGTTGGGGAGCAGTTCTTC.

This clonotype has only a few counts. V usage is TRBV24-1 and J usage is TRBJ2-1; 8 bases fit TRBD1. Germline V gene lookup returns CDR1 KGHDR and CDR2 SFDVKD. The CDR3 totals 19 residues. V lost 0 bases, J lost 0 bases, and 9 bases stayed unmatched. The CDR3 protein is CATSDLRQGAGSSYNEQFF. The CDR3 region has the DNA TGTGCCACCAGTGATTTGAGGCAGGGGGCGGGAAGCTCCTACAATGAGCAGTTCTTC.

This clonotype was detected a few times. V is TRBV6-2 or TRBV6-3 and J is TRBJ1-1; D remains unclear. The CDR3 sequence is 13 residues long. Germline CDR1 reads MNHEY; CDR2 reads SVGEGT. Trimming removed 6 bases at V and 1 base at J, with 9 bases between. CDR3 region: CASSPSQNTEAFF. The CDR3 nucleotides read TGTGCCAGCAGCCCTTCACAGAACACTGAAGCTTTCTTT.

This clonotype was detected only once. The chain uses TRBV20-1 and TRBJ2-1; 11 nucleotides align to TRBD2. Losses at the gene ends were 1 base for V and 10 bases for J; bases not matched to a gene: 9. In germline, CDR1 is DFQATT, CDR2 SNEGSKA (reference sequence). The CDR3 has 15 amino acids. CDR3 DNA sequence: TGCAGTGCTAGAGCTACTAGCGGGAGAGTGGGGGAGCAGTTCTTC. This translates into CSARATSGRVGEQFF.